This T cell receptor beta chain was captured in a study of cytomegalovirus exposure and HLA in healthy donors. This clone was seen once. The PCR employed 60 Vbeta primers together with 13 Jbeta primers. Sequencing was performed with immunoSEQ multiplex PCR; in TCRdb, only in-frame clones are kept and a portion is missing. The sample consists of 160,000 or so clones, 86% of them appearing once. Germline V gene lookup returns CDR1 MNHEY and CDR2 SVGAGI. The CDR3 has 16 residues. The V gene lost 4 bases and the J gene lost 5 bases, with 20 bases spanning the gap. This sequence originates from a woman under 30 in good health and CMV-seronegative. The chain couples TRBV6-5 to TRBJ1-2; possible D gene TRBD1, 5 bases. Sequenced sample: PBMCs. CDR3 residues: CASSLIAGGGRYGYTF. DNA of the CDR3: TGTGCCAGCAGTTTAATAGCCGGGGGGGGAAGGTATGGCTACACCTTC.